A single sample is the source of the 10 T cell receptor beta chains below, sequenced in a study of T cells in Graves' hyperthyroidism and ophthalmopathy (dated by TCRdb to between 2018 and 2021). To prepare the library, multiplex PCR was applied. Sequencing instrument: Illumina HiSeq 2000. The TCR beta CDR3 regions were amplified from RNA transcripts. The first round of RT-PCR for the TCR CDR3 was performed with the HTBI primer set and the Qiagen OneStep RT-PCR kit. TCRdb reworked the public reads: Q25 trimming with fastp, MiXCR clone assembly, productive beta chains retained. Rows are unified per CDR3 protein, each entry keeping the most common DNA and genes. Within this sample are about 640,000 distinct CDR3 sequences, with more than 20% of them counted one time only. More than 30% of the sample lies in the top ten. The sequenced sample consisted of blood. Receptor source: a man between 25 and 39 years old with Graves' ophthalmopathy.

This clonotype was recorded many times. The chain combines TRBV28 with TRBJ2-7, with D unclear. This CDR3 is 13 amino acids long. In germline, CDR1 is MDHEN, CDR2 SYDVKM. V lost 5 bases to trimming and J lost 3 bases, with 11 bases between them. CDR3 DNA: TGTGCCAGCAGTCCCAGGCCGTTCTACGAGCAGTACTTC. Protein: CASSPRPFYEQYF.

The V gene is TRBV6-2 or TRBV6-3, the J gene TRBJ2-2; 7 bases map to TRBD1. The V and J ends lost 8 bases and 4 bases, in that order; junction bases with no gene match: 7. The CDR3 is 14 amino acids. In germline, CDR1 is MNHEY, CDR2 SVGEGT. Written as DNA, the CDR3 is TGTGCCAGCCTCGAGACAGGGAGCACCGGGGAGCTGTTTTTT. This gives the protein CASLETGSTGELFF.

To note about this clonotype: Being one base from a much bigger clone, this may be a read error. This sequence joins TRBV7-9 and TRBJ1-2; D not resolved. This CDR3 is built from 12 residues. V was cut by 6 bases and J by 2 bases, with 7 bases left in between. CDR1 is SEHNR and CDR2 is FQNEAQ in the germline V gene (reference sequence). CDR3: CASRADNYGYTF. The CDR3 coding sequence is TGTGCCAGCAGGGCAGACAACTATGGCTACACCTTC.

This clonotype has only a few counts. This chain joins TRBV30 and TRBJ1-5; no reliable D call. CDR3 length: 13 amino acids. Trimming removed 2 bases at V and 4 bases at J, with 9 bases between. CDR1 and CDR2 from the germline V gene are GTSNPN and SVGIG (reference sequence). CDR3: CAWSRLQNQPQHF. In nucleotides, the CDR3 is TGTGCCTGGAGTAGGTTGCAGAATCAGCCCCAGCATTTT.

The V and J genes are TRBV4-1 and TRBJ1-1; the match to TRBD1 covers 9 bases. Germline V gene lookup returns CDR1 MGHRA and CDR2 YSYEKL. Trimming cost V 0 bases and J 10 bases; bases outside gene matches: 6. The CDR3 runs 14 residues. The DNA of the CDR3 is TGCGCCAGCAGCCAAGATCTATCGACAGGGGGAGCTTTCTTT. Protein: CASSQDLSTGGAFF.

The V and J genes are TRBV19 and TRBJ1-2, with unresolved D. Trimming took off 7 bases at V and 0 bases at J, with 18 bases between the two ends. This CDR3 spans 16 amino acids. Per the germline V gene, CDR1 is LNHDA and CDR2 is SQIVND (reference sequence). The DNA of the CDR3 is TGTGCCAGTACCCTGACCGGAACTACGGCTAACTATGGCTACACCTTC. It translates to CASTLTGTTANYGYTF. Combining the CDR3 with reference TRBV19 and TRBJ1-2 gives the whole variable domain DGGITQSPKYLFRKEGQNVTLSCEQNLNHDAMYWYRQDPGQGLRLIYYSQIVNDFQKGDIAEGYSVSREKKESFPLTVTSAQKNPTAFYLCASTLTGTTANYGYTFGSGTRLTVV.

This clonotype was detected many times. The chain employs TRBV18 and TRBJ2-7, with D possibly being TRBD2 (6 bases). Germline CDR1 KGHSH, CDR2 LQKENI. The germline V and J ends were trimmed by 0 bases and 6 bases, with 18 bases remaining between them. The CDR3 loop spans 16 amino acids. The CDR3 sequence is CASSPPTGTSPGEQYF. The CDR3 region has the DNA TGTGCCAGCTCACCACCGACCGGGACTTCCCCCGGCGAGCAGTACTTC. Together with reference TRBV18 and TRBJ2-7, the CDR3 gives the full variable domain: NAGVMQNPRHLVRRRGQEARLRCSPMKGHSHVYWYRQLPEEGLKFMVYLQKENIIDESGMPKERFSAEFPKEGPSILRIQQVVRGDSAAYFCASSPPTGTSPGEQYFGPGTRLTVT.

In its sample, this clonotype was seen many times. The chain uses TRBV6-2 or TRBV6-3 and TRBJ2-7; D gene unclear. The V gene's germline CDR1 is MNHEY and CDR2 SVGEGT. The germline V and J ends were trimmed by 7 bases and 0 bases, with 7 bases remaining between them. There are 12 residues in the CDR3. The CDR3 coding sequence is TGTGCCAGCACGGCCGTCTCCTACGAGCAGTACTTC. Translating gives CASTAVSYEQYF.

The table lists this clonotype with many counts. The J gene is TRBJ1-1, the V gene TRBV28; possibly TRBD1 for D (6 bases). Germline V gene sequence: CDR1 MDHEN, CDR2 SYDVKM. The V gene lost 6 bases and the J gene lost 2 bases, with 10 bases spanning the gap. CDR3 length: 13 residues. CDR3 sequence: CASRSDSNTEAFF. CDR3 sequence (DNA): TGTGCCAGCAGGTCGGACAGCAACACTGAAGCTTTCTTT.

This clonotype was observed a few times. The chain has TRBV6-1 and TRBJ2-3; the match to TRBD1 covers 12 bases. V shed 0 bases, J shed 8 bases, and the junction held 9 bases outside the gene matches. CDR1 and CDR2 from the germline V gene are MNHNS and SASEGT. The CDR3 runs to 17 residues. DNA for the CDR3: TGTGCCAGCAGTGAAGCGGCCCCCGGGACAGGGGGCAGTACGCAGTATTTT. It yields the protein CASSEAAPGTGGSTQYF.